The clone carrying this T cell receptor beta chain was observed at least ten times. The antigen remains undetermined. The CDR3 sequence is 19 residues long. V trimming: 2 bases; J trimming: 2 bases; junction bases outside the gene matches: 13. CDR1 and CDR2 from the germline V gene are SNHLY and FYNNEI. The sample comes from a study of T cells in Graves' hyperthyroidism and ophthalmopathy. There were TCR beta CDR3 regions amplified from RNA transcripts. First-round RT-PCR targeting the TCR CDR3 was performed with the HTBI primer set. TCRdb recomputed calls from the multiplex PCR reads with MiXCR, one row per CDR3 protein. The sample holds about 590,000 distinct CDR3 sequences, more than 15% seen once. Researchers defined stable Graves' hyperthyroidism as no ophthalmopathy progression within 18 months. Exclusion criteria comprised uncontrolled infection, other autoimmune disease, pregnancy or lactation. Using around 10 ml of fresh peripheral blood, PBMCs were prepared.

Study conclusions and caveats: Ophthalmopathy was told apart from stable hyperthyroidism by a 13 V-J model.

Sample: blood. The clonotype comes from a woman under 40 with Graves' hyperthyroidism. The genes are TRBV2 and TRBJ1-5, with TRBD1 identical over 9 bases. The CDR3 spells CASSERYSGRTGGNQPQHF. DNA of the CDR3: TGTGCCAGCAGTGAAAGATACAGTGGTCGGACAGGGGGCAATCAGCCCCAGCATTTT. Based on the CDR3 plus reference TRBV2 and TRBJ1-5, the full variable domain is EPEVTQTPSHQVTQMGQEVILRCVPISNHLYFYWYRQILGQKVEFLVSFYNNEISEKSEIFDDQFSVERPDGSNFTLKIRSTKLEDSAMYFCASSERYSGRTGGNQPQHFGDGTRLSIL.